This T cell receptor (beta chain) was identified in a study of blood T cell repertoires in COVID-19. The germline V gene has CDR1 SGHTA and CDR2 FQGNSA. The germline V and J ends were trimmed by 5 bases and 5 bases, with 12 bases remaining between them. The CDR3 has 14 residues. Sequencing was performed with immunoSEQ multiplex PCR; in TCRdb, only in-frame clones are kept and a portion is missing. The table has around 100,000 clones, around four fifths seen once. This clone was counted between two and nine times. The receptor was derived from a woman between 65 and 79 years old with acute or convalescent COVID-19. Input material: peripheral blood. The genes are TRBV7-2 and TRBJ2-2; D possibly corresponds to TRBD1 (5 bases). The CDR3 nucleotides are TGTGCCAGCAGCGCCAGGGTAATGACCGGGGAGCTGTTTTTT. It is translated as CASSARVMTGELFF.